The sequence of this TCR beta chain was determined in a study of neurological immune-mediated disorders. The unsorted libraries were prepared from 2 million PBMCs (stored at -80 C). One entry per CDR3 protein, called by TCRdb with MiXCR from the 5' RACE reads. The sample comprises some 77,000 distinct CDR3 sequences, about 9% of which are singletons, and 1.7% rests with the top ten. The CDR3 is 13 residues long. Between the trimmed V and J ends, which lost 5 bases and 2 bases, there was a span of 11 bases. Germline V gene lookup returns CDR1 DFQATT and CDR2 SNEGSKA (reference sequence). The TCR comes from a man aged 50-59 years in good health. The chain combines TRBV20-1 with TRBJ2-3; D not resolved. Source material: PBMCs. This chain's CDR3 is CSARHLTTDTQYF. DNA for the CDR3: TGCAGTGCTCGGCACTTAACCACAGATACGCAGTATTTT.